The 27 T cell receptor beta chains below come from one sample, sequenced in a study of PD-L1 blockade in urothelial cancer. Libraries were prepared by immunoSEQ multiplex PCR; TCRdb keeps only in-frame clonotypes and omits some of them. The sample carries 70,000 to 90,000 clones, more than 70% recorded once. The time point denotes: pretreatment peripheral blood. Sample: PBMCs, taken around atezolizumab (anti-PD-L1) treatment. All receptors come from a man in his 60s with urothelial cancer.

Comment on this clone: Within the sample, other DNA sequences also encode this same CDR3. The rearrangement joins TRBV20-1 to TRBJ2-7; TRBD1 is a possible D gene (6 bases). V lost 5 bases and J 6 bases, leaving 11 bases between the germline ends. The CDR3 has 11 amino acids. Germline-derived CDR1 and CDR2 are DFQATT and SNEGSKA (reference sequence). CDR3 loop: CSAGRGIEQYF. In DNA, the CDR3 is TGCAGTGCTGGCAGGGGCATCGAGCAGTACTTC.

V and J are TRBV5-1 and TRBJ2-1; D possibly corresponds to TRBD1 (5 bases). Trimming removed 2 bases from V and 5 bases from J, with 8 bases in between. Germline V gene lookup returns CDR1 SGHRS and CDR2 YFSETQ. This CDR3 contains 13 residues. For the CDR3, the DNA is TGCGCCAGCAGCTTCCTGACAGACAATGAGCAGTTCTTC. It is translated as CASSFLTDNEQFF.

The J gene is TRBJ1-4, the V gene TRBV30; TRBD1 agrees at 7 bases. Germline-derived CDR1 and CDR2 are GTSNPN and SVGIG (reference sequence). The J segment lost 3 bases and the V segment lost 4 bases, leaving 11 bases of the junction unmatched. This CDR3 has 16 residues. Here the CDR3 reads CAWTRQGGAANEKLFF. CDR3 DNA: TGTGCCTGGACCAGGCAAGGGGGCGCAGCTAATGAAAAACTGTTTTTT. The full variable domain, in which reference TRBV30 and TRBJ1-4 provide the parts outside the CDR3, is SQTIHQWPATLVQPVGSPLSLECTVEGTSNPNLYWYRQAAGRGLQLLFYSVGIGQISSEVPQNLSASRPQDRQFILSSKKLLLSDSGFYLCAWTRQGGAANEKLFFGSGTQLSVL.

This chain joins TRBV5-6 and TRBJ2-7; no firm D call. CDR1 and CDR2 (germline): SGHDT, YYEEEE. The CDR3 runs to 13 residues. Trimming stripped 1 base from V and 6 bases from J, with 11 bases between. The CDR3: CASSLWSVGEQYF. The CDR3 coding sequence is TGTGCCAGCAGCTTGTGGTCGGTCGGCGAGCAGTACTTC.

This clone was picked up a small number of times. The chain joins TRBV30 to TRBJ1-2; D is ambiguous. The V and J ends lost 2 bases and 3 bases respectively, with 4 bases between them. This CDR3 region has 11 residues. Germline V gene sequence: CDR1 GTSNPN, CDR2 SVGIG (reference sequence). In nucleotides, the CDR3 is TGTGCCTGGAGTCCTGACTATGGCTACACCTTC. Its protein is CAWSPDYGYTF.

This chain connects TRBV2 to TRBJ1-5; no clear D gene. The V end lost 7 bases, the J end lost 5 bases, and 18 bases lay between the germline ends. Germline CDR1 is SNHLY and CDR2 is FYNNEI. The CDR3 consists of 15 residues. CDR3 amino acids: CASNRGPSRDQPQHF. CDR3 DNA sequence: TGTGCCAGCAACCGCGGGCCCTCGCGAGATCAGCCCCAGCATTTT. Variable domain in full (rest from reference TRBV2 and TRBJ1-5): EPEVTQTPSHQVTQMGQEVILRCVPISNHLYFYWYRQILGQKVEFLVSFYNNEISEKSEIFDDQFSVERPDGSNFTLKIRSTKLEDSAMYFCASNRGPSRDQPQHFGDGTRLSIL.

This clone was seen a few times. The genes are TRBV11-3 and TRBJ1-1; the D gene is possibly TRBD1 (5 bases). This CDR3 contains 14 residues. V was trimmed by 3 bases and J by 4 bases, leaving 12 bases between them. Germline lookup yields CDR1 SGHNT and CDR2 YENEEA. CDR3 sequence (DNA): TGTGCCAGCAGCTTTGGCAGGGTGGGCACTGAAGCTTTCTTT. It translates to CASSFGRVGTEAFF.

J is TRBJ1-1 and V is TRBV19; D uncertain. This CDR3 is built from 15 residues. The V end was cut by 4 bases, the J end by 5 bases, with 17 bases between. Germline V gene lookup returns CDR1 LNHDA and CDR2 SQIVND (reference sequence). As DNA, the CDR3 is TGTGCCAGTAGTAGGGGAGCGGGGTCGAGTACTGAAGCTTTCTTT. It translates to CASSRGAGSSTEAFF.

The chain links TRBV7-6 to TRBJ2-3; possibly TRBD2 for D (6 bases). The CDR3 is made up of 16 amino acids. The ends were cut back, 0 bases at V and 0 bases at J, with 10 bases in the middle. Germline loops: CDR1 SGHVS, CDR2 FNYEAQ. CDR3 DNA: TGTGCCAGCAGCTTAGCGCTCCGGGAGAGCACAGATACGCAGTATTTT. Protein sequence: CASSLALRESTDTQYF. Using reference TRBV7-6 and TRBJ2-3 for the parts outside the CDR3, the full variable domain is GAGVSQSPRYKVTKRGQDVALRCDPISGHVSLYWYRQALGQGPEFLTYFNYEAQQDKSGLPNDRFSAERPEGSISTLTIQRTEQRDSAMYRCASSLALRESTDTQYFGPGTRLTVL.

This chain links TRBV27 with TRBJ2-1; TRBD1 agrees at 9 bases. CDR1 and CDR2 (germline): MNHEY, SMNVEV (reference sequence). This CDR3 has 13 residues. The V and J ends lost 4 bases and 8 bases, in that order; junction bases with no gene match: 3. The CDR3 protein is CASSWDRDDEQFF. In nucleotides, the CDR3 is TGTGCCAGCAGTTGGGACAGGGACGATGAGCAGTTCTTC.

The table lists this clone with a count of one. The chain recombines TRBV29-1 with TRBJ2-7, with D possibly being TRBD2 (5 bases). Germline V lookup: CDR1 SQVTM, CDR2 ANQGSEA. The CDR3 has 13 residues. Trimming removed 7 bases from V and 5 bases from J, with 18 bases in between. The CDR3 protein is CSALGPGGNEQYF. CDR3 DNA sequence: TGCAGCGCCCTTGGGCCAGGAGGTAACGAGCAGTACTTC.

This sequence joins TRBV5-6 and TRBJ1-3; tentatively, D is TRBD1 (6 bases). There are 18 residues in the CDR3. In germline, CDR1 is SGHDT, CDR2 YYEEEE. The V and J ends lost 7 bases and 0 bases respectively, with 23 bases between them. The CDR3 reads CASHGQKRTRYSGNTIYF. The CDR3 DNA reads TGTGCCAGCCACGGACAGAAAAGAACTAGATACTCTGGAAACACCATATATTTT.

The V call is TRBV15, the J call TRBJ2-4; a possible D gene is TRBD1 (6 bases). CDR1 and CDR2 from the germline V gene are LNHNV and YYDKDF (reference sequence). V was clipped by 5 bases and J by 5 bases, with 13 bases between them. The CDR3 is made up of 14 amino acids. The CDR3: CATSPRGSENIQYF. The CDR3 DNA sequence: TGTGCCACCAGCCCCAGGGGTAGTGAAAACATTCAGTACTTC.

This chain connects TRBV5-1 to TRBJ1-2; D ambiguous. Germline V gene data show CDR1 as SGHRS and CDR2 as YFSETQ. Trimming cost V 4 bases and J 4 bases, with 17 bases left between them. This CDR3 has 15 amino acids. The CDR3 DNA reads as TGCGCCAGCAGCCCCGCCTTGAGCCGACTCTATGGCTACACCTTC. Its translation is CASSPALSRLYGYTF.

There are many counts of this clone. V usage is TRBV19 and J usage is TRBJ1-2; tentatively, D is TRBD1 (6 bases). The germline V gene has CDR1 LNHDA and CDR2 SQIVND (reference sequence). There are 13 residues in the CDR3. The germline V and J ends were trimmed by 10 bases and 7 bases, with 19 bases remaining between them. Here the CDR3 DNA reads TGTGCCACCCTGAGGGGGGGCCGTGGTGGCTACACCTTC. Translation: CATLRGGRGGYTF. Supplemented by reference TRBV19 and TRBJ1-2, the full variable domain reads DGGITQSPKYLFRKEGQNVTLSCEQNLNHDAMYWYRQDPGQGLRLIYYSQIVNDFQKGDIAEGYSVSREKKESFPLTVTSAQKNPTAFYLCATLRGGRGGYTFGSGTRLTVV.

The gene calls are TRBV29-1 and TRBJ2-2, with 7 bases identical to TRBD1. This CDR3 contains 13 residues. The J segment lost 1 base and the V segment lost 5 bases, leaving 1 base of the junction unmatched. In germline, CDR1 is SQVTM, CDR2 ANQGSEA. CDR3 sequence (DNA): TGCAGCGTTCACAGGGGGAACACCGGGGAGCTGTTTTTT. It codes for CSVHRGNTGELFF.

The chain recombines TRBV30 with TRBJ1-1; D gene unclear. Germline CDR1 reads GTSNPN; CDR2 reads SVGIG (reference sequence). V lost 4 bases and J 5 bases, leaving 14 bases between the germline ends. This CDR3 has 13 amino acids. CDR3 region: CAWTIERRTEAFF. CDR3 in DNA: TGTGCCTGGACCATCGAGAGGAGAACTGAAGCTTTCTTT.

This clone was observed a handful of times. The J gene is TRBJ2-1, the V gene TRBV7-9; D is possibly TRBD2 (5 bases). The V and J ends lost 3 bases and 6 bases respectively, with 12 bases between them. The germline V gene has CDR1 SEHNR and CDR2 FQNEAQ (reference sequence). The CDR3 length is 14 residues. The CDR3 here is CASSLTPRGNEQFF. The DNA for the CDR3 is TGTGCCAGCAGCTTGACCCCCCGGGGCAATGAGCAGTTCTTC.

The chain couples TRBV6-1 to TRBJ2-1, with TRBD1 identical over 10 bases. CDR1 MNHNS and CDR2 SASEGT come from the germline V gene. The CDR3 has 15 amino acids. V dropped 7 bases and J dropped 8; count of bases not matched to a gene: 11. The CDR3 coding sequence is TGTGCCAGCAAGGACGGGACAGGGGTCTTACATGAGCAGTTCTTC. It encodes CASKDGTGVLHEQFF.

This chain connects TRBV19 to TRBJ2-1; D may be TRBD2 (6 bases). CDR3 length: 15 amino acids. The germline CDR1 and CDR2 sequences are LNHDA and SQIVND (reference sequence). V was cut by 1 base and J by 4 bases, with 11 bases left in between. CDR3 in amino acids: CASSIAGDAYNEQFF. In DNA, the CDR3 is TGTGCCAGTAGTATAGCGGGAGATGCTTACAATGAGCAGTTCTTC.

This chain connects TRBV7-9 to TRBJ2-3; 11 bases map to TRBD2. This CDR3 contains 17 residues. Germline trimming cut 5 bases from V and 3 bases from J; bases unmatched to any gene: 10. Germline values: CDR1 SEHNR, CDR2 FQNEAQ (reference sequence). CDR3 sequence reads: CASSMPRLAGGTDTQYF. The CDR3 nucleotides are TGTGCCAGCAGCATGCCTCGGCTAGCGGGAGGTACAGATACGCAGTATTTT. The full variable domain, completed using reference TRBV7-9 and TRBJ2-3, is DTGVSQNPRHKITKRGQNVTFRCDPISEHNRLYWYRQTLGQGPEFLTYFQNEAQLEKSRLLSDRFSAERPKGSFSTLEIQRTEQGDSAMYLCASSMPRLAGGTDTQYFGPGTRLTVL.

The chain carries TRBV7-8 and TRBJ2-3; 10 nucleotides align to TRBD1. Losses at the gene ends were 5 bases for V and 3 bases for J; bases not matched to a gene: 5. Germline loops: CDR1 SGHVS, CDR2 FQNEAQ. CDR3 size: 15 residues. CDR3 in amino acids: CASSRGTGDTDTQYF. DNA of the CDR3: TGTGCCAGCAGCAGGGGGACAGGGGATACAGATACGCAGTATTTT.

The chain's CDR3 is CASSIGTGLFSYEQYF. CDR3 DNA: TGTGCCAGTAGTATAGGGACAGGTCTTTTCTCCTACGAGCAGTACTTC. The chain links TRBV19 to TRBJ2-7, with 7 nucleotides matching TRBD1. The CDR3 spans 16 residues. V lost 1 base, J lost 0 bases, and 6 bases stayed unmatched. The V gene's germline CDR1 is LNHDA and CDR2 SQIVND (reference sequence).

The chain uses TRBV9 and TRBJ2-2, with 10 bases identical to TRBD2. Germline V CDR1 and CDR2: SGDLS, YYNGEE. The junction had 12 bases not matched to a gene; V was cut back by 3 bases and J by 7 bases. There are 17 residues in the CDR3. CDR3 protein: CASSADPAGGPNGELFF. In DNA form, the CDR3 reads TGTGCCAGCAGCGCGGACCCAGCGGGAGGGCCCAACGGGGAGCTGTTTTTT.

The CDR3 sequence is CASSSPIRDRGLRAFF. The CDR3 region has the DNA TGTGCCAGCAGTTCACCCATCCGGGACAGGGGGCTCCGGGCTTTCTTT. V usage is TRBV27 and J usage is TRBJ1-1; 12 bases align to TRBD1. J lost 11 bases, V lost 4 bases, and 14 bases had no gene match. Germline assignment: CDR1 MNHEY and CDR2 SMNVEV (reference sequence). This CDR3 is 16 amino acids long.

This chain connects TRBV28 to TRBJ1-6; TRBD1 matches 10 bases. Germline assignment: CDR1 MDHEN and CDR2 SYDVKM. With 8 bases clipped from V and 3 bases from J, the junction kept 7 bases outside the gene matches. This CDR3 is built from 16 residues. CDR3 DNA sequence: TGTGCCAGCGGGACAGGGGATGTACTCTATAATTCACCCCTCCACTTT. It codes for CASGTGDVLYNSPLHF.

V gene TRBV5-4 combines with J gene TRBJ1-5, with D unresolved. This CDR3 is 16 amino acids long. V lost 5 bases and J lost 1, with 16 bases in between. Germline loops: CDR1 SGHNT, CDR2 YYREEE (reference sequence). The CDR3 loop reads CASRMNSLVSNQPQHF. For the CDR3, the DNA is TGTGCCAGCAGAATGAACAGTCTCGTCAGCAATCAGCCCCAGCATTTT.